The 17 T cell receptor beta chains below were found in one sample sequenced in a study of neurological immune-mediated disorders. TCRdb reanalysed the 5' RACE reads using MiXCR and keeps one entry per CDR3 protein. The table lists about 24,000 distinct CDR3 sequences, 13% of them singletons. The sequenced sample was PBMCs. These receptor sequences come from a woman between 40 and 50 years old with HTLV-1-associated myelopathy (HAM/TSP).

By share, this clonotype counts as medium-sized. The chain has TRBV24-1 and TRBJ1-1; no definite D call. This CDR3 spans 15 amino acids. The germline V gene encodes CDR1 KGHDR and CDR2 SFDVKD. Trimming took off 5 bases at V and 2 bases at J, with 14 bases between the two ends. CDR3 sequence (DNA): TGTGCCACCAGTGTGATTTCTCCTGGCAACACTGAAGCTTTCTTT. This gives the protein CATSVISPGNTEAFF.

In this sample, this clonotype turned up many times. The V gene is TRBV12-3 or TRBV12-4, the J gene TRBJ1-1; D unresolved. The ends were cut back, 0 bases at V and 0 bases at J, with 8 bases in the middle. The CDR3 is made up of 15 amino acids. The CDR3 region has the DNA TGTGCCAGCAGTTTAGCGGCCTCCATGAACACTGAAGCTTTCTTT. Translated, it gives CASSLAASMNTEAFF.

This clonotype was observed at least ten times. V and J are TRBV12-3 or TRBV12-4 and TRBJ1-3; unclear D gene. V lost 5 bases and J lost 3, with 14 bases in between. The CDR3 is made up of 15 amino acids. The CDR3 DNA is TGTGCCAGCAGTGCGGGAGGGCCGGGTGGAAACACCATATATTTT. As protein: CASSAGGPGGNTIYF.

This clonotype was recorded many times. V gene TRBV5-6 combines with J gene TRBJ1-5; TRBD1 agrees at 7 bases. V trimming: 2 bases; J trimming: 1 base; junction bases outside the gene matches: 6. The germline gives CDR1 SGHDT, CDR2 YYEEEE. The length of the CDR3 is 16 residues. CDR3 amino acids: CASSLLKGASNQPQHF. The CDR3, as DNA: TGTGCCAGCAGCTTATTAAAGGGGGCGAGCAATCAGCCCCAGCATTTT.

This clonotype was detected only a few times. The chain uses TRBV7-2 and TRBJ2-2; the D gene is possibly TRBD2 (6 bases). Germline V lookup: CDR1 SGHTA, CDR2 FQGNSA. CDR3 length: 15 amino acids. V was cut by 8 bases and J by 0 bases, with 13 bases left in between. The CDR3 loop is CASVWGDANTGELFF. CDR3 in DNA: TGTGCCAGCGTTTGGGGGGACGCGAACACCGGGGAGCTGTTTTTT.

This clonotype was counted ten times or more. The genes are TRBV5-1 and TRBJ1-6; TRBD1 matches 12 bases. Germline V gene sequence: CDR1 SGHRS, CDR2 YFSETQ. V was pared by 0 bases and J by 8 bases, with 6 bases of the junction left unmatched. The CDR3 runs 17 residues. CDR3 loop: CASSLDSGTGGHSPLHF. The DNA for the CDR3 is TGCGCCAGCAGCTTGGACTCCGGGACAGGGGGCCATTCACCCCTCCACTTT.

This clonotype was counted ten times or more. CDR3 protein: CASSFGGLDADTQYF. Written as DNA, the CDR3 is TGTGCCAGCAGCTTCGGGGGGCTTGATGCAGATACGCAGTATTTT. The rearrangement joins TRBV11-2 to TRBJ2-3; a weak D match, TRBD2 (7 bases). CDR3 length: 15 residues. V lost 3 bases and J lost 4, with 14 bases in between. Germline V gives CDR1 SGHAT, CDR2 FQNNGV.

This clonotype was seen repeatedly, ten times or more. This chain connects TRBV7-9 to TRBJ1-2; D possibly corresponds to TRBD1 (5 bases). Trimming took off 1 base at V and 8 bases at J, with 14 bases between the two ends. There are 14 residues in the CDR3. Germline-derived CDR1 and CDR2 are SEHNR and FQNEAQ (reference sequence). The CDR3 sequence: CASSLEGAANGYTF. Written as DNA, the CDR3 is TGTGCCAGCAGCTTAGAAGGGGCAGCGAACGGCTACACCTTC.

This clonotype showed up many times. The chain recombines TRBV5-1 with TRBJ1-2; D gene unclear. Germline CDR1 is SGHRS and CDR2 is YFSETQ. The CDR3 has 13 residues. V was trimmed by 0 bases and J by 14 bases, leaving 17 bases between them. The CDR3 protein is CASSLGSNYGWTF. The CDR3 region has the DNA TGCGCCAGCAGCTTGGGATCCAACTATGGCTGGACCTTC.

This clonotype was recorded many times. The chain combines TRBV7-7 with TRBJ2-1, with 7 bases identical to TRBD1. This CDR3 has 13 amino acids. Germline V gene data show CDR1 as SSHAT and CDR2 as FNYEAQ (reference sequence). V was clipped by 3 bases and J by 6 bases; unmatched bases: 2. As DNA, the CDR3 is TGTGCCAGCAGCTTGGGACAGTTCAATGAGCAGTTCTTC. Amino acid sequence: CASSLGQFNEQFF. Drawing the rest from reference TRBV7-7 and TRBJ2-1, the complete variable domain is GAGVSQSPRYKVTKRGQDVTLRCDPISSHATLYWYQQALGQGPEFLTYFNYEAQPDKSGLPSDRFSAERPEGSISTLTIQRTEQRDSAMYRCASSLGQFNEQFFGPGTRLTVL.

This clonotype was recorded many times. This chain joins TRBV2 and TRBJ2-7, with D maybe TRBD2 (5 bases). Germline lookup yields CDR1 SNHLY and CDR2 FYNNEI. The V and J ends lost 7 bases and 2 bases respectively, with 18 bases between them. This CDR3 region has 15 residues. The CDR3 here is CASTADGVGTYEQYF. In DNA, the CDR3 is TGTGCCAGCACCGCAGACGGCGTCGGGACCTACGAGCAGTACTTC.

Ten or more counts support this clonotype. One junction end disagrees with the germline gene, perhaps due to a read error. The gene calls are TRBV5-6 and TRBJ2-6; perhaps D is TRBD1 or TRBD2 (7 bases each). CDR3 size: 14 residues. The germline gives CDR1 SGHDT, CDR2 YYEEEE. The CDR3 sequence: CASSIQGGDNVLTF. The CDR3 region has the DNA TGTGCCAGCAGCATCCAGGGGGGGGACAACGTCCTGACTTTC.

In its sample, this clonotype was seen many times. This rearrangement joins TRBV2 to TRBJ2-2; the match to TRBD2 covers 7 bases. Germline trimming cut 1 base from V and 5 bases from J; bases unmatched to any gene: 4. This CDR3 region has 15 residues. The germline CDR1 and CDR2 sequences are SNHLY and FYNNEI. CDR3 sequence (DNA): TGTGCCAGCAGTGAAGGACTAGCTTGGACCGGGGAGCTGTTTTTT. This sequence encodes CASSEGLAWTGELFF.

This clonotype was seen many times. V usage is TRBV10-3 and J usage is TRBJ2-3; 8 bases are shared with TRBD2. The CDR3 contains 18 residues. CDR1 is ENHRY and CDR2 is SYGVKD in the germline V gene. V lost 0 bases and J lost 2; bases outside the gene matches: 10. The CDR3 protein is CAISESWASGSYTDTQYF. In DNA, the CDR3 is TGTGCCATCAGTGAGTCATGGGCTAGCGGGTCGTACACAGATACGCAGTATTTT.

This clonotype was seen many times. The chain has TRBV10-3 and TRBJ1-4; D is perhaps TRBD1 (6 bases). CDR1 and CDR2 (germline): ENHRY, SYGVKD. The length of the CDR3 is 13 residues. V was clipped by 8 bases and J by 8 bases, with 15 bases between them. The CDR3 loop is CAIGAGASEKLFF. CDR3 sequence (DNA): TGTGCCATCGGGGCAGGGGCATCCGAAAAACTGTTTTTT.

This clonotype was observed many times. The chain is built from TRBV5-5 and TRBJ2-4; TRBD2 might be the D (5 bases). V lost 4 bases to trimming and J lost 2 bases, with 13 bases between them. Per the germline V gene, CDR1 is SGHKS and CDR2 is YYEKEE (reference sequence). The CDR3 has 15 amino acids. Written as DNA, the CDR3 is TGTGCCAGCAGCCGTCACACGGACTCCAAAAACATTCAGTACTTC. The encoded protein is CASSRHTDSKNIQYF. The full variable domain, in which reference TRBV5-5 and TRBJ2-4 provide the parts outside the CDR3, is DAGVTQSPTHLIKTRGQQVTLRCSPISGHKSVSWYQQVLGQGPQFIFQYYEKEERGRGNFPDRFSARQFPNYSSELNVNALLLGDSALYLCASSRHTDSKNIQYFGAGTRLSVL.

This clonotype has ten or more counts. The chain employs TRBV5-1 and TRBJ2-3; 10 bases match TRBD2. Germline V gene data show CDR1 as SGHRS and CDR2 as YFSETQ. This CDR3 is 15 amino acids long. V was pared by 1 base and J by 5 bases, with 4 bases of the junction left unmatched. The CDR3: CASSLISGGRDTQYF. CDR3 bases: TGCGCCAGCAGCTTGATTAGCGGGGGGAGAGATACGCAGTATTTT.